This TCR beta chain is drawn from a study of blood T cell repertoires in COVID-19. Turning to the study itself: PBMCs, B-cell-depleted T cells, or T cells were the source of the cDNA or gDNA that made up the material.

Original processing notes: It was from reference gene primer amplification that nucleated cell counts were estimated. Clones were read by immunoSEQ multiplex PCR, and TCRdb kept only the in-frame ones, dropping some. V, J and clone size are taken as reported in that table, and D and trimming were inferred from the DNA itself. The sample yields 75,000 or so clones, approximately 91% seen once. The CDR3 consists of 16 residues. Deletions cut 1 base from V and 1 base from J, with 13 bases between. Germline values: CDR1 SGHTA, CDR2 FQGNSA. This receptor was identified in a man aged 70 or older with acute or convalescent COVID-19. V and J are TRBV7-2 and TRBJ1-1, with TRBD1 as a possible D gene (6 bases). The specimen was peripheral blood. CDR3 sequence (DNA): TGTGCCAGCAGCTTAGTCGACAGGATGTCGAACACTGAAGCTTTCTTT. This translates into CASSLVDRMSNTEAFF.